Below are 10 T cell receptor beta chains sequenced from a single sample in a study of tumour-infiltrating T cells in Burkitt lymphoma. Libraries were prepared by immunoSEQ multiplex PCR; TCRdb keeps only in-frame clonotypes and omits some of them. The data contain 14,000 or so clones, about 33% of them singletons. Source material: tumor tissue. All receptors come from a human donor with diffuse large B-cell lymphoma.

This clone has only a few counts. J is TRBJ2-1 and V is TRBV6-6; D is perhaps TRBD2 (6 bases). CDR3 length: 14 residues. Looked up from germline, CDR1 is MNHNY and CDR2 is SVGAGI (reference sequence). V lost 5 bases, J lost 1 base, and 9 bases lay in between. The CDR3 coding sequence is TGTGCCAGCAGTGACCGGGGGTCCTACAATGAGCAGTTCTTC. Its protein product is CASSDRGSYNEQFF.

In this sample, this clone turned up a few times. The chain carries TRBV9 and TRBJ2-2, with TRBD2 identical over 12 bases. The junction had 7 bases not matched to a gene; V was cut back by 0 bases and J by 4 bases. This CDR3 spans 18 amino acids. CDR1 and CDR2 (germline): SGDLS, YYNGEE. CDR3: CASSVASGRASGTGELFF. The CDR3 DNA reads as TGTGCCAGCAGCGTAGCTAGCGGGAGGGCCTCTGGCACCGGGGAGCTGTTTTTT.

This sequence joins TRBV5-4 and TRBJ2-7; D ambiguous. Germline V gene sequence: CDR1 SGHNT, CDR2 YYREEE (reference sequence). The CDR3 is 15 amino acids. Deletions cut 0 bases from V and 0 bases from J, with 10 bases between. Here the CDR3 reads CASSLDPMSSYEQYF. The DNA of the CDR3 is TGTGCCAGCAGCTTGGACCCGATGAGCTCCTACGAGCAGTACTTC.

This clone was seen just once. V is TRBV27 and J is TRBJ2-1, with TRBD1 as a possible D gene (6 bases). V dropped 4 bases and J dropped 5 bases, with 9 bases sitting between them. The CDR3 spans 13 residues. The V gene's germline CDR1 is MNHEY and CDR2 SMNVEV (reference sequence). CDR3 amino acids: CASSWTEDNEQFF. The CDR3 coding sequence is TGTGCCAGCAGTTGGACAGAGGACAATGAGCAGTTCTTC.

CDR3 residues: CASTPARVRTGELFF. The CDR3 DNA follows: TGCGCCAGCACCCCGGCGAGGGTTCGGACCGGGGAGCTGTTTTTT. V usage is TRBV5-1 and J usage is TRBJ2-2; weak D call: TRBD2 (5 bases). V was shortened by 6 bases and J by 5 bases, with 17 bases between the two germline ends. The germline V gene has CDR1 SGHRS and CDR2 YFSETQ. The CDR3 has 15 residues.

The chain joins TRBV9 to TRBJ2-7; 7 nucleotides align to TRBD2. Germline loops: CDR1 SGDLS, CDR2 YYNGEE. With V trimmed by 4 bases and J by 6 bases, 7 bases remained unmatched. The CDR3 contains 13 residues. The chain's CDR3 is CASSPNGRSEQYF. CDR3 DNA sequence: TGTGCCAGCAGCCCTAACGGGAGGAGCGAGCAGTACTTC.

The genes are TRBV5-4 and TRBJ2-1, with TRBD1 matching 9 bases. The germline CDR1 and CDR2 sequences are SGHNT and YYREEE (reference sequence). The CDR3 is 14 residues long. V dropped 4 bases and J dropped 3; count of bases not matched to a gene: 2. The CDR3 DNA sequence: TGTGCCAGCAGCCCGGGACAGGGCTACAATGAGCAGTTCTTC. It encodes CASSPGQGYNEQFF.

The rearrangement links TRBV30 to TRBJ1-3; D remains ambiguous. This CDR3 is 14 amino acids long. Germline V lookup: CDR1 GTSNPN, CDR2 SVGIG (reference sequence). Trimming removed 3 bases at V and 0 bases at J, with 9 bases between. The CDR3 DNA follows: TGTGCCTGGAGCGCGGGCACCTCTGGAAACACCATATATTTT. Its protein is CAWSAGTSGNTIYF.

There are a few counts of this clone. The CDR3 DNA sequence: TGTGCCAGCAGCCCGCTGGGGGGGAGTAACTACGAGCAGTACTTC. Its protein is CASSPLGGSNYEQYF. The rearrangement links TRBV9 to TRBJ2-7; 7 nucleotides line up with TRBD2. Per germline, CDR1 SGDLS and CDR2 YYNGEE. V was pared by 4 bases and J by 3 bases, with 10 bases of the junction left unmatched. CDR3 size: 15 residues. The variable domain in full, completed from reference TRBV9 and TRBJ2-7, reads DSGVTQTPKHLITATGQRVTLRCSPRSGDLSVYWYQQSLDQGLQFLIQYYNGEERAKGNILERFSAQQFPDLHSELNLSSLELGDSALYFCASSPLGGSNYEQYFGPGTRLTVT.

A note on this clone: Relative to the germline gene, one junction end is altered; a read error may explain this. The chain is built from TRBV5-6 and TRBJ1-1; 12 bases fit TRBD1. Germline V gene lookup returns CDR1 SGHDT and CDR2 YYEEEE. This CDR3 is built from 18 residues. The CDR3 nucleotides are TGTACCAGCAGCGGTGGAGTGGGACAGGGGGCGAAAGAAACTGAAGCTTTCTTT. This sequence encodes CTSSGGVGQGAKETEAFF.